These T cell receptor beta chains were read from a single sample in a study of vaccination and CD4 T cells after COVID-19. No cognate antigen is known for these TCRs. TCRdb used MiXCR to reprocess the PCR reads, holding one entry per CDR3 protein. The sample lists 10,000 to 15,000 distinct CDR3 sequences; about two thirds were seen once. The sample comprised CD4+ T cells from blood, cultured in vitro. The origin of the receptors is a human donor who had recovered from COVID-19. Both conserved end residues are part of each CDR3. A D gene is named only where the DNA matches it firmly. A row's size may be missing; if present it is once, few, many or a size class.

CDR3 DNA	CDR3 protein	V gene	J gene	clone size	D gene
TGTGCCAGCAGCCCCAGGGGACTAGCGGGAGAGACCCAGTACTTC	CASSPRGLAGETQYF	TRBV7-2	TRBJ2-5	NA	TRBD2
TGTGCCAGCAGTTACTCCGGATCCGACCACTCCTACGAGCAGTACTTC	CASSYSGSDHSYEQYF	TRBV6-5	TRBJ2-7	NA	NA
TGTGCCAGCAGCAGACACGGACAGGGATTGGACGAAAAACTGTTTTTT	CASSRHGQGLDEKLFF	TRBV14	TRBJ1-4	few	TRBD1
TGTGCCAGCTCACCAATGGACAGGGCTCAGCCCCAGCATTTT	CASSPMDRAQPQHF	TRBV18	TRBJ1-5	NA	TRBD1
TGTGCCAGCAGCTTAGGCGATCGGGACACGGGTAGTCAGCCCCAGCATTTT	CASSLGDRDTGSQPQHF	TRBV11-3	TRBJ1-5	few	NA
TGTGCCAGCAGCTTAGATGTAAGCGAGCAGTACTTC	CASSLDVSEQYF	TRBV7-2	TRBJ2-7	NA	NA
TGCAGCATAGACAGGGGGGAGCTGTTTTTT	CSIDRGELFF	TRBV20-1	TRBJ2-2	NA	NA
TGTGCCAGCAGGTCCCTTAGCGGGAGATATGGTGTGAGCACAGATACGCAGTATTTT	CASRSLSGRYGVSTDTQYF	TRBV6-2/TRBV6-3	TRBJ2-3	NA	TRBD2
TGTGCCAGCAGCGGGGGGCGTTGGGGTAATTCACCCCTCCACTTT	CASSGGRWGNSPLHF	TRBV5-6	TRBJ1-6	NA	NA
TGCAGTGCTAATCGTCAGGTACAATTCAATGAGCAGTTCTTC	CSANRQVQFNEQFF	TRBV20-1	TRBJ2-1	NA	NA
TGTGCCAGCAGTTTATTTGGGGGTAGGAACACTGAAGCTTTCTTT	CASSLFGGRNTEAFF	TRBV27	TRBJ1-1	NA	NA
TGTGCCATCAGTGCTATGAGGTACGAGCAGTACTTC	CAISAMRYEQYF	TRBV10-3	TRBJ2-7	NA	NA
TGTGCCAGCAGTTTCGGGGGTAGGGCCGGGGAGCTGTTTTTT	CASSFGGRAGELFF	TRBV27	TRBJ2-2	NA	NA
TGTGCCACCAGCAGAGCCCCGGGACTAGCGGGCGATGAGCAGTTCTTC	CATSRAPGLAGDEQFF	TRBV15	TRBJ2-1	NA	TRBD2
TGTGCCAGCAGCGTCCATCAGCCCCAGCATTTT	CASSVHQPQHF	TRBV9	TRBJ1-5	NA	NA
TGTGCCAGCAGTTCCCTAGATAGGCACTACGAGCAGTACTTC	CASSSLDRHYEQYF	TRBV27	TRBJ2-7	few	NA
TGCAGTGCTTCAACATGGACAGGGGCCTACAATGAGCAGTTCTTC	CSASTWTGAYNEQFF	TRBV20-1	TRBJ2-1	NA	TRBD1
TGTGCCAGCAGTGAAGGGGGGAACTATGGCTACACCTTC	CASSEGGNYGYTF	TRBV25-1	TRBJ1-2	few	NA
TGCAGTGCTAGAGAAGGGCAGTCTGGCTACACCTTC	CSAREGQSGYTF	TRBV20-1	TRBJ1-2	NA	NA
TGTGCCAGCAGTTTATGGGCAGGAGGGATGAACACTGAAGCTTTCTTT	CASSLWAGGMNTEAFF	TRBV27	TRBJ1-1	NA	NA
TGTGCCAGCAGCCGAGACAGTAATGAAAAACTGTTTTTT	CASSRDSNEKLFF	TRBV12-3/TRBV12-4	TRBJ1-4	NA	NA
TGTGCCAGCAGTGAGGGACGGGAGATCTACAATGAGCAGTTCTTC	CASSEGREIYNEQFF	TRBV25-1	TRBJ2-1	NA	NA
TGTGCCAGCCTTACGGTCAGGGGGGCCTACGAGCAGTACTTC	CASLTVRGAYEQYF	TRBV2	TRBJ2-7	NA	NA
TGCAGTGGACGGCGACAGGCGGATAATTCACCCCTCCACTTT	CSGRRQADNSPLHF	TRBV20-1	TRBJ1-6	few	NA
TGCAGTGCTGGACCGCCCAGTATACTGAACACTGAAGCTTTCTTT	CSAGPPSILNTEAFF	TRBV20-1	TRBJ1-1	NA	NA
TGTGCCAGTAGTAGAAGCGGGCAGTACTACAATGAGCAGTTCTTC	CASSRSGQYYNEQFF	TRBV19	TRBJ2-1	once	NA
TGTGCCAGCAGTACCCGGGGACTAGCGGGAGAGACCCAGTACTTC	CASSTRGLAGETQYF	TRBV6-1	TRBJ2-5	few	TRBD2
TGCAGTGCCCCCGGGGGGATGGGTTATAATTCACCCCTCCACTTT	CSAPGGMGYNSPLHF	TRBV20-1	TRBJ1-6	large	NA